This T cell receptor beta chain was sequenced for a study of T cell responses to AZD1222 COVID-19 vaccine. Using immunoSEQ multiplex PCR, the repertoire was profiled, and TCRdb retains in-frame clones only, with some absent. Of around 140,000 clones in the sample, roughly 92% were seen once. The CDR3 consists of 21 residues. CDR1 SGHVS and CDR2 FQNEAQ come from the germline V gene. Trimming took off 5 bases at V and 2 bases at J, with 31 bases between the two ends. V usage is TRBV7-8 and J usage is TRBJ2-1; a weak D match, TRBD2 (7 bases). The TCR was taken from an adult in good health. Sequencing was performed on peripheral blood, taken on day 0 of AZD1222 vaccination. The CDR3 is CASSRVGGLVLAGRPYNEQFF. Here the CDR3 DNA reads TGTGCCAGCAGCAGAGTGGGGGGCCTCGTCTTAGCGGGTCGACCCTACAATGAGCAGTTCTTC.